These T cell receptor beta chains were read from a single sample in a study of cytomegalovirus exposure and HLA in healthy donors. Libraries were prepared by immunoSEQ multiplex PCR; TCRdb keeps only in-frame clonotypes and omits some of them. The table includes about 120,000 clones, approximately 68% detected once. The specimen sequenced was PBMCs. The receptors were gathered from a man aged 30 to 45 in good health and CMV-seropositive. The CDR3 runs from the conserved cysteine through the conserved F or W. The order of the fields is J gene, D gene, clone size, V gene, CDR3 DNA, CDR3 protein. A D gene is named only where the DNA matches it firmly. Not every row has a clone size; where given, it reads once, few, many or a size class.

>TRBJ2-3|TRBD1|few|TRBV29-1
TGCAGCGTTGAAGGTGGACAGGGTAGCACAGATACGCAGTATTTT
CSVEGGQGSTDTQYF
>TRBJ1-2|TRBD1|few|TRBV19
TGTGCCAGTAATCCTAACGGACAGGGTTATAACTATGGCTACACCTTC
CASNPNGQGYNYGYTF
>TRBJ2-7|.|.|TRBV7-3
TGTGCCAGCAGCTTAAACGCAGGTTCTTACGAGCAGTACTTC
CASSLNAGSYEQYF
>TRBJ2-2|TRBD2|once|TRBV7-9
TGTGCCAGCAGCTCGATGGCGGGGGTCACCGGGGAGCTGTTTTTT
CASSSMAGVTGELFF
>TRBJ1-1|.|few|TRBV15
TGTGCCTGCGGGGGGAACACTGAAGCTTTCTTT
CACGGNTEAFF
>TRBJ1-5|TRBD1|few|TRBV4-3
TGCGCCAGCAGCCGACAGGGGGGTGAGCCCCAGCATTTT
CASSRQGGEPQHF
>TRBJ1-6|.|once|TRBV28
TGTGCCAGCACGGAGTTGAATTCACCCCTCCACTTT
CASTELNSPLHF
>TRBJ2-3|.|many|TRBV19
TGTGCCAGTAATGTAGCGGCGACAGATACGCAGTATTTT
CASNVAATDTQYF
>TRBJ2-5|.|.|TRBV6-1
TGTGCCAGCACCTCCTCCTTCATGGGTAGCGAGACCCAGTACTTC
CASTSSFMGSETQYF
>TRBJ2-4|.|.|TRBV12-5
TGTGCTAGTGGTCTCCTATTTCCCTTAGTTGGAGCCAAAAACACTCAGTACTTC
CASGLLFPLVGAKNTQYF
>TRBJ1-5|.|.|TRBV7-2
TGTGCCAGCAGAGATACAGGGAACCAGCCCCAGCATTTT
CASRDTGNQPQHF
>TRBJ2-3|.|.|TRBV28
TGTGCCAGCAGTTTGGCCCAGACAGCCACAGATACGCAGTATTTT
CASSLAQTATDTQYF
>TRBJ2-3|TRBD2|.|TRBV5-1
TGCGCCAGCAGCTGGGAAGCGGGAGGGAGCACAGATACGCAGTATTTT
CASSWEAGGSTDTQYF
>TRBJ1-4|.|few|TRBV4-2
TGTGCCAGCAGCCCCCGTGGACAAACGATTGAAAAACTGTTTTTT
CASSPRGQTIEKLFF
>TRBJ2-3|.|once|TRBV7-6
TGTGCCAGCAGCTTAGGGAGCGGATTCAGCACAGATACGCAGTATTTT
CASSLGSGFSTDTQYF
>TRBJ2-5|TRBD2|.|TRBV27
TGTGCCAGCGGTGGACTAGCGGGAGGTGAGACCCAGTACTTC
CASGGLAGGETQYF
>TRBJ2-3|.|.|TRBV19
TGTGCCAGTAGTATTTTGCCCCGACAGAGAGCATTCACAGATACGCAGTATTTT
CASSILPRQRAFTDTQYF
>TRBJ2-5|TRBD2|.|TRBV4-1
TGCGCCAGCAGCCAACTAGCGGTTATCCCTTTACAAGAGACCCAGTACTTC
CASSQLAVIPLQETQYF
>TRBJ2-7|.|.|TRBV6-1
TGTGCCAGCAGTGAATTAGTCAGAAGGGGCGAGCAGTACTTC
CASSELVRRGEQYF
>TRBJ2-3|.|.|TRBV5-4
TGTGCCAGCAGCGGGGGGTCGACGCAGTATTTT
CASSGGSTQYF
>TRBJ1-5|.|.|TRBV19
TGTGCCAGTACCCCCAAACAGGGAAAGGGCAATCAGCCCCAGCATTTT
CASTPKQGKGNQPQHF
>TRBJ2-7|.|.|TRBV5-1
TGCGCCAGCAGCGAACAGGGGGGGCCATCGCCTTTTGGTGAGCAGTACTTC
CASSEQGGPSPFGEQYF
>TRBJ2-1|TRBD2|few|TRBV6-5
TGTGCCAGCAGTCCGGGACTAGGGGGCTACAATGAGCAGTTCTTC
CASSPGLGGYNEQFF
>TRBJ2-5|.|few|TRBV4-2
TGTGCCAGCAGCCAAAGGAAAGGGCAGGGCTTGGAGACCCAGTACTTC
CASSQRKGQGLETQYF
>TRBJ2-1|TRBD2|.|TRBV6-4
TGTGCCAGCAGTCGATATGGGACTAGCGGCGACAATGAGCAGTTCTTC
CASSRYGTSGDNEQFF
>TRBJ2-7|TRBD1|.|TRBV6-5
TGTGCCAGCAGTTTGTCCGGGACAGGGGACTACGAGCAGTACTTC
CASSLSGTGDYEQYF